Below, 20 T cell receptor beta chains from the same sample are listed, as sequenced in a study of cytomegalovirus exposure and HLA in healthy donors. 60 Vbeta and 13 Jbeta primers were used in PCR. Profiled with immunoSEQ multiplex PCR; TCRdb holds only in-frame clones, not every one. Counted here are roughly 100,000 clones, roughly 70% occurring once; the ten biggest clones make up roughly 1.2%. The sequencing sample was made of PBMCs. These receptors all come from a man in his forties or fifties in good health and CMV-seronegative.

This clone was observed a handful of times. The gene calls are TRBV30 and TRBJ1-1; tentatively, D is TRBD1 (5 bases). Trimming pared 8 bases from V and 6 bases from J, leaving 13 bases between. The CDR3 length is 11 residues. CDR1 GTSNPN and CDR2 SVGIG come from the germline V gene (reference sequence). CDR3 residues: CARGGPPEAFF. The CDR3 DNA is TGTGCCCGCGGGGGACCTCCTGAAGCTTTCTTT.

This chain links TRBV29-1 with TRBJ1-6; no definite D call. The germline V gene has CDR1 SQVTM and CDR2 ANQGSEA. The CDR3 sequence is 15 residues long. CDR3 nucleotides: TGCACCCCCGCCGTAAGGGAGCCCTATAATTCACCCCTCCACTTT. Protein: CTPAVREPYNSPLHF.

The J gene is TRBJ1-1, the V gene TRBV2; a weak D match, TRBD1 (5 bases). The CDR3 consists of 14 residues. With 7 bases removed from V and 4 bases from J, the gap between germline ends came to 16 bases. Germline V lookup: CDR1 SNHLY, CDR2 FYNNEI. The CDR3 protein is CASIPDFGGTEAFF. The CDR3, as DNA: TGTGCCAGCATTCCGGATTTCGGGGGCACTGAAGCTTTCTTT.

The rearrangement joins TRBV7-8 to TRBJ2-7; 8 bases fit TRBD1. The CDR3 has 13 amino acids. V shed 5 bases, J shed 6 bases, and the junction held 6 bases outside the gene matches. The V gene's germline CDR1 is SGHVS and CDR2 FQNEAQ. The CDR3 loop is CASSADRGREQYF. The DNA of the CDR3 is TGTGCCAGCAGCGCCGACAGGGGCCGCGAGCAGTACTTC.

The chain couples TRBV9 to TRBJ2-3; 13 bases agree with TRBD2. CDR3 length: 16 amino acids. V lost 4 bases, J lost 3 bases, and 5 bases stayed unmatched. The germline CDR1 and CDR2 sequences are SGDLS and YYNGEE. CDR3 protein: CASSPRTSGSTDTQYF. The CDR3 DNA reads TGTGCCAGCAGCCCCCGGACTAGCGGGAGTACAGATACGCAGTATTTT.

The rearrangement links TRBV29-1 to TRBJ2-2, with TRBD1 matching over 8 bases. This CDR3 contains 14 residues. The germline V gene encodes CDR1 SQVTM and CDR2 ANQGSEA. With 6 bases clipped from V and 1 base from J, the junction kept 4 bases outside the gene matches. CDR3 sequence reads: CSVDRGMNTGELFF. The CDR3 DNA reads TGCAGCGTCGACAGGGGAATGAACACCGGGGAGCTGTTTTTT.

The J gene is TRBJ2-7, the V gene TRBV5-1; 9 positions agree with TRBD2. Trimming at V came to 0 bases and at J to 2 bases, leaving 0 bases not matched to a gene. The germline CDR1 and CDR2 sequences are SGHRS and YFSETQ. CDR3 length equals 14 residues. CDR3 sequence (DNA): TGCGCCAGCAGCTTGGTAGCGGGAGCCTACGAGCAGTACTTC. Amino acid sequence: CASSLVAGAYEQYF.

The gene calls are TRBV5-1 and TRBJ2-1; D is possibly TRBD2 (5 bases). This CDR3 is 14 amino acids long. With 2 bases removed from V and 4 bases from J, the gap between germline ends came to 10 bases. Germline-derived CDR1 and CDR2 are SGHRS and YFSETQ. The CDR3 spells CASSLSGPYNEQFF. The DNA of the CDR3 is TGCGCCAGCAGCTTAAGCGGCCCTTACAATGAGCAGTTCTTC.

The chain couples TRBV7-9 to TRBJ1-2, with a possible D match to TRBD1 (5 bases). CDR1 and CDR2 from the germline V gene are SEHNR and FQNEAQ (reference sequence). This CDR3 spans 11 amino acids. Trimming took 4 bases from V and 8 from J, leaving 8 bases between them. This CDR3 is CASSWEGGYTF. The DNA for the CDR3 is TGTGCCAGCAGCTGGGAGGGGGGCTACACCTTC.

The rearrangement links TRBV5-4 to TRBJ2-5, with 10 bases fitting TRBD1. The CDR3 contains 13 residues. Germline CDR1 reads SGHNT; CDR2 reads YYREEE (reference sequence). The V segment lost 5 bases and the J segment 6 bases; nucleotides outside the gene matches: 4. The CDR3 DNA reads as TGTGCCAGCAGTCGACAGGGGGCGAAGACCCAGTACTTC. Its translation: CASSRQGAKTQYF.

This clone has a handful of counts. The genes are TRBV5-1 and TRBJ2-5, with 7 bases lining up with TRBD2. This CDR3 has 14 amino acids. Unmatched junction bases numbered 7, after V lost 4 bases and J lost 4 bases. Germline V CDR1 and CDR2: SGHRS, YFSETQ. The CDR3, as DNA: TGCGCCAGCAGCCCAGGGTCGGGAGGAGAGACCCAGTACTTC. It is translated as CASSPGSGGETQYF.

V is TRBV19 and J is TRBJ1-5; possibly TRBD1 for D (5 bases). CDR1 LNHDA and CDR2 SQIVND come from the germline V gene (reference sequence). The ends were cut back, 5 bases at V and 5 bases at J, with 10 bases in the middle. CDR3 length: 13 residues. The DNA for the CDR3 is TGTGCCAGTAGTGAGACAGTTTATCAGCCCCAGCATTTT. Translating it yields CASSETVYQPQHF. Full variable domain (missing parts from reference TRBV19 and TRBJ1-5): DGGITQSPKYLFRKEGQNVTLSCEQNLNHDAMYWYRQDPGQGLRLIYYSQIVNDFQKGDIAEGYSVSREKKESFPLTVTSAQKNPTAFYLCASSETVYQPQHFGDGTRLSIL.

The chain recombines TRBV5-1 with TRBJ2-3; 10 bases are shared with TRBD2. This CDR3 comprises 18 residues. V was clipped by 0 bases and J by 2 bases; unmatched bases: 9. Germline lookup yields CDR1 SGHRS and CDR2 YFSETQ. CDR3 in DNA: TGCGCCAGCAGCTTGGCCGGGCTAGCGGGGGCCGTCACAGATACGCAGTATTTT. Translated: CASSLAGLAGAVTDTQYF. Combining the CDR3 with reference TRBV5-1 and TRBJ2-3 gives the whole variable domain KAGVTQTPRYLIKTRGQQVTLSCSPISGHRSVSWYQQTPGQGLQFLFEYFSETQRNKGNFPGRFSGRQFSNSRSEMNVSTLELGDSALYLCASSLAGLAGAVTDTQYFGPGTRLTVL.

The genes are TRBV5-4 and TRBJ2-2, with D maybe TRBD1 (6 bases). The CDR3 length is 13 residues. Germline V lookup: CDR1 SGHNT, CDR2 YYREEE (reference sequence). Trimming left V 6 bases short and J 6 bases short, with 12 bases between. CDR3 protein: CASTKQGSGELFF. The CDR3, as DNA: TGTGCCAGCACCAAACAGGGTTCCGGGGAGCTGTTTTTT. Full variable domain (outside the CDR3, taken from reference TRBV5-4 and TRBJ2-2): ETGVTQSPTHLIKTRGQQVTLRCSSQSGHNTVSWYQQALGQGPQFIFQYYREEENGRGNFPPRFSGLQFPNYSSELNVNALELDDSALYLCASTKQGSGELFFGEGSRLTVL.

The V gene is TRBV15, the J gene TRBJ1-4; D possibly corresponds to TRBD1 (5 bases). In germline, CDR1 is LNHNV, CDR2 YYDKDF (reference sequence). The V and J ends lost 8 bases and 8 bases respectively, with 12 bases between them. This CDR3 comprises 12 residues. The CDR3 region has the DNA TGTGCCACCGACAGTCGAATGGAAAAACTGTTTTTT. The encoded protein is CATDSRMEKLFF.

The V call is TRBV5-6, the J call TRBJ2-2; 9 bases are shared with TRBD2. V lost 0 bases to trimming and J lost 0 bases; unmatched junction nucleotides: 0. This CDR3 comprises 16 residues. Per the germline V gene, CDR1 is SGHDT and CDR2 is YYEEEE. The CDR3 here is CASSLGGGANTGELFF. The CDR3 coding sequence is TGTGCCAGCAGCTTGGGCGGGGGGGCGAACACCGGGGAGCTGTTTTTT.

This chain uses TRBV30 with TRBJ1-4; a possible D gene is TRBD1 (5 bases). In germline, CDR1 is GTSNPN, CDR2 SVGIG (reference sequence). Trimming removed 1 base from V and 8 bases from J, with 11 bases in between. There are 13 residues in the CDR3. The DNA of the CDR3 is TGTGCCTGGAGTGGTTTGGACAAGGAAAAACTGTTTTTT. It yields the protein CAWSGLDKEKLFF.

This chain connects TRBV2 to TRBJ2-5, with TRBD1 identical over 10 bases. CDR1 and CDR2 (germline): SNHLY, FYNNEI. The CDR3 is 15 amino acids. Germline trimming cut 7 bases from V and 3 bases from J; bases unmatched to any gene: 8. DNA for the CDR3: TGTGCCAGCACCGATGACAGGGGGCGAGAAGAGACCCAGTACTTC. Translating gives CASTDDRGREETQYF.

This chain links TRBV7-9 with TRBJ1-4; a possible D gene is TRBD1 (5 bases). V lost 6 bases and J lost 5, with 22 bases in between. Germline V gene data show CDR1 as SEHNR and CDR2 as FQNEAQ (reference sequence). This CDR3 is 17 amino acids long. CDR3 sequence: CASRPISAGRRNEKLFF. DNA of the CDR3: TGTGCCAGCAGACCAATTAGTGCGGGACGGAGAAATGAAAAACTGTTTTTT.

As to this clone: The same CDR3 arises from other DNA sequences in this sample as well. This chain uses TRBV5-1 with TRBJ1-2, with 7 bases identical to TRBD1. J was trimmed by 4 bases and V by 0 bases; bases with no gene match: 3. This CDR3 has 14 amino acids. Germline V CDR1 and CDR2: SGHRS, YFSETQ. The CDR3 nucleotides read TGCGCCAGCAGCTTGGAGGGGGCGGGCTATGGCTACACCTTC. It is translated as CASSLEGAGYGYTF.